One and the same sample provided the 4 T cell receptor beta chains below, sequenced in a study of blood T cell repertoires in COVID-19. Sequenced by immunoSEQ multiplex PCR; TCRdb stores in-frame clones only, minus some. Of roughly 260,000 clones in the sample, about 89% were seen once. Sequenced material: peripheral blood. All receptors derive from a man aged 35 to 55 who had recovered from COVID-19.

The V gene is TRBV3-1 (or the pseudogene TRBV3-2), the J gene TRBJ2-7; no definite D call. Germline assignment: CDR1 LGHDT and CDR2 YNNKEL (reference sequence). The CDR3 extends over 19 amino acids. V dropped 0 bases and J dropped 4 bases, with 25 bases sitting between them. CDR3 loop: CASSQEAFPSLGAFYEQYF. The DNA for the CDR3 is TGTGCCAGCAGCCAAGAGGCGTTTCCTTCCTTGGGCGCTTTTTACGAGCAGTACTTC.

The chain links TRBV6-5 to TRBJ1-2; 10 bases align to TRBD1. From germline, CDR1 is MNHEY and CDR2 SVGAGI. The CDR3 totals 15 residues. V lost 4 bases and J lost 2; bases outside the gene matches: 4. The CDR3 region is CASSSPGQGNYGYTF. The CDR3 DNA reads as TGTGCCAGCAGTTCCCCGGGACAGGGGAACTATGGCTACACCTTC.

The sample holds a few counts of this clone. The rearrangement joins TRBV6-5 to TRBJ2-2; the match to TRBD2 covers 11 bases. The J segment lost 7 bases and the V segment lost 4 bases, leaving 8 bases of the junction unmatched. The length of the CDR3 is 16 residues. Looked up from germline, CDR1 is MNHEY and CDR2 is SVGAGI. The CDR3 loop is CASSSPSGRFGGELFF. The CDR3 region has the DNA TGTGCCAGCAGTTCTCCTAGCGGGAGGTTCGGCGGGGAGCTGTTTTTT.

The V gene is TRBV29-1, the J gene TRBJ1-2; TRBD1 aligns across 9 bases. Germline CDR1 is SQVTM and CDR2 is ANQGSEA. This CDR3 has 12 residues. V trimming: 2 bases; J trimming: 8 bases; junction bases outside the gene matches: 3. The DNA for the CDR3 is TGCAGCGTTGAAAACAGGGGGCTCGGCTACACCTTC. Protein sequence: CSVENRGLGYTF. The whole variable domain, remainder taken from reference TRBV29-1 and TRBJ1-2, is SAVISQKPSRDICQRGTSLTIQCQVDSQVTMMFWYRQQPGQSLTLIATANQGSEATYESGFVIDKFPISRPNLTFSTLTVSNMSPEDSSIYLCSVENRGLGYTFGSGTRLTVV.